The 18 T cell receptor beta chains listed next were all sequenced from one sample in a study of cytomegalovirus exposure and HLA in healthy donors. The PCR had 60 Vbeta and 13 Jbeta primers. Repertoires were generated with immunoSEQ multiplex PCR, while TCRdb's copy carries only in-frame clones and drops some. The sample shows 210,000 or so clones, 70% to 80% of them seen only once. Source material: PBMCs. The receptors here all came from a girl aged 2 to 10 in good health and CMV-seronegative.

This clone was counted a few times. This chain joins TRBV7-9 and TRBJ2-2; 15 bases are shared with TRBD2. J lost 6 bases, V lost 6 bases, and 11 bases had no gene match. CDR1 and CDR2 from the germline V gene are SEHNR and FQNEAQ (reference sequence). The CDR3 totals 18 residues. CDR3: CASRTGTSGRLLPGELFF. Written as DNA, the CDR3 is TGTGCCAGCAGAACCGGGACTAGCGGGAGGTTATTACCCGGGGAGCTGTTTTTT.

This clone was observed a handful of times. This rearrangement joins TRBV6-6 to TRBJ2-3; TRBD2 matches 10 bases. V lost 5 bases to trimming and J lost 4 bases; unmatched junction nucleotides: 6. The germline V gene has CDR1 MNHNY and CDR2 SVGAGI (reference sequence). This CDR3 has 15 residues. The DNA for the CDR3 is TGTGCCAGCAGTACGACTAGCGGGCCCCCAGATACGCAGTATTTT. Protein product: CASSTTSGPPDTQYF.

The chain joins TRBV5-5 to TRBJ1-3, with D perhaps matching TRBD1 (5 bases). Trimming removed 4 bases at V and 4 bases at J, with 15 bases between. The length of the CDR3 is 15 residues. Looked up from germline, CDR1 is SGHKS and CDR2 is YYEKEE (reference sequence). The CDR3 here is CASSPDGTRGNTIYF. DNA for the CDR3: TGTGCCAGCAGCCCCGATGGGACTCGAGGAAACACCATATATTTT.

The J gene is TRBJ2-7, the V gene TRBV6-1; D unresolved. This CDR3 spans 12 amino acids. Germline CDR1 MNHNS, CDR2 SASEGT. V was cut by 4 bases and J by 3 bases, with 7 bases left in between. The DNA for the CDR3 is TGTGCCAGCAGTGGTTCCGTCTACGAGCAGTACTTC. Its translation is CASSGSVYEQYF.

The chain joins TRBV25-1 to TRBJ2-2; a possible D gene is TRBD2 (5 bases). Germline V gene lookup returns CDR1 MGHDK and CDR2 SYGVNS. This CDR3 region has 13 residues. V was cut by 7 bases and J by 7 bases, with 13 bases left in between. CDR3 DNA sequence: TGTGCCAGCAAAGAGAGGGCGAGCGGGGAGCTGTTTTTT. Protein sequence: CASKERASGELFF.

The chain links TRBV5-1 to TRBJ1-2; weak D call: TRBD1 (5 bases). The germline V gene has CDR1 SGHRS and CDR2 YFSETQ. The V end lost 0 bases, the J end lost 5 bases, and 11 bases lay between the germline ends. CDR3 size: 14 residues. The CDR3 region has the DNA TGCGCCAGCAGCTTGGACCCGGGACTATATGGCTACACCTTC. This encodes CASSLDPGLYGYTF.

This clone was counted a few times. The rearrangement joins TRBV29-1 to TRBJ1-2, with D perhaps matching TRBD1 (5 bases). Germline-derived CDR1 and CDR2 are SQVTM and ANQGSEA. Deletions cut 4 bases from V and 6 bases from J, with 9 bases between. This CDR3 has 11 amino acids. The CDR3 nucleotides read TGCAGCGTTGGCCAGGGCGATGGCTACACCTTC. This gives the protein CSVGQGDGYTF. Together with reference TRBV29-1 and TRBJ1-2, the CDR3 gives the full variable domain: SAVISQKPSRDICQRGTSLTIQCQVDSQVTMMFWYRQQPGQSLTLIATANQGSEATYESGFVIDKFPISRPNLTFSTLTVSNMSPEDSSIYLCSVGQGDGYTFGSGTRLTVV.

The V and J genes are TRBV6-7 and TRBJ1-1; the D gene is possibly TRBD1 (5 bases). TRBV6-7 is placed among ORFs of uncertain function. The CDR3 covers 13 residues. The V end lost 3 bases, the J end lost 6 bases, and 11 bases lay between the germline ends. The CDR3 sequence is CASSYRGPPEAFF. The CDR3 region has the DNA TGTGCCAGCAGTTATAGGGGTCCTCCTGAAGCTTTCTTT.

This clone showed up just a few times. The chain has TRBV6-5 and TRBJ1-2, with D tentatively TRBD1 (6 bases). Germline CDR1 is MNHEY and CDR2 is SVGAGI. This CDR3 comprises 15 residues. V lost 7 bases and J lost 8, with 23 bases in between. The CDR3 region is CASKENTAGAWGYTF. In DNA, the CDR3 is TGTGCCAGCAAGGAGAACACGGCGGGGGCTTGGGGCTACACCTTC.

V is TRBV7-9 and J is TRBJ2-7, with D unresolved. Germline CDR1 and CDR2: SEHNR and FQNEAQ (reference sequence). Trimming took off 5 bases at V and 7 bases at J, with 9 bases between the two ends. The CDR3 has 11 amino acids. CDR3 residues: CASSAIGEQYF. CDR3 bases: TGTGCCAGCAGCGCCATCGGGGAGCAGTACTTC. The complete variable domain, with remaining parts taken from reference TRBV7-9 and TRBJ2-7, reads DTGVSQNPRHKITKRGQNVTFRCDPISEHNRLYWYRQTLGQGPEFLTYFQNEAQLEKSRLLSDRFSAERPKGSFSTLEIQRTEQGDSAMYLCASSAIGEQYFGPGTRLTVT.

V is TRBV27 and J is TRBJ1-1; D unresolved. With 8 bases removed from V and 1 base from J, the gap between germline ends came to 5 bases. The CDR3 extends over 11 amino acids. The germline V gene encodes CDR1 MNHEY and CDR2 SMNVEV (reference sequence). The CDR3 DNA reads TGTGCCAGCCGGAGGAACACTGAAGCTTTCTTT. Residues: CASRRNTEAFF.

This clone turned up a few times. This CDR3 is CASGAGSTDTQYF. The DNA of the CDR3 is TGCGCCAGCGGGGCCGGGAGCACAGATACGCAGTATTTT. J is TRBJ2-3 and V is TRBV5-1; possible D gene TRBD1, 5 bases. The length of the CDR3 is 13 residues. The V gene's germline CDR1 is SGHRS and CDR2 YFSETQ. V was pared by 7 bases and J by 0 bases, with 9 bases between.

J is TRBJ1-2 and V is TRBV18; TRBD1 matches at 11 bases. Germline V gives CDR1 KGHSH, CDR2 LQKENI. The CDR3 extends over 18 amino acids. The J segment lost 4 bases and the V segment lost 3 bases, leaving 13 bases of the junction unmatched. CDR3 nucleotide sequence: TGTGCCAGCTCACCTGTGATAGGACAGGGGGCGCCGGGCTATGGCTACACCTTC. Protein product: CASSPVIGQGAPGYGYTF. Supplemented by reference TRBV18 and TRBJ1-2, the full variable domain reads NAGVMQNPRHLVRRRGQEARLRCSPMKGHSHVYWYRQLPEEGLKFMVYLQKENIIDESGMPKERFSAEFPKEGPSILRIQQVVRGDSAAYFCASSPVIGQGAPGYGYTFGSGTRLTVV.

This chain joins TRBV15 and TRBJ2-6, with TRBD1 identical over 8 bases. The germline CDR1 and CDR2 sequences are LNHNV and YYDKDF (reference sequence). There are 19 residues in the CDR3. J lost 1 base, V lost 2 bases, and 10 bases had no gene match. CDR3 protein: CATSRTVTQGASGANVLTF. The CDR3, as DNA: TGTGCCACCAGCAGAACTGTGACCCAGGGGGCTTCTGGGGCCAACGTCCTGACTTTC.

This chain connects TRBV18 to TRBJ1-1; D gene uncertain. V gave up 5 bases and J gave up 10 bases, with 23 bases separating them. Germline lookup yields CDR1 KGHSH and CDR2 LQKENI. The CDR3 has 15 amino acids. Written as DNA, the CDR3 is TGTGCCAGCTCAGCGGAGGGTGAGTTTTTTTTTGGAGCTTTCTTT. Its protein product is CASSAEGEFFFGAFF. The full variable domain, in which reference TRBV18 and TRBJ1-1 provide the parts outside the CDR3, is NAGVMQNPRHLVRRRGQEARLRCSPMKGHSHVYWYRQLPEEGLKFMVYLQKENIIDESGMPKERFSAEFPKEGPSILRIQQVVRGDSAAYFCASSAEGEFFFGAFFGQGTRLTVV.

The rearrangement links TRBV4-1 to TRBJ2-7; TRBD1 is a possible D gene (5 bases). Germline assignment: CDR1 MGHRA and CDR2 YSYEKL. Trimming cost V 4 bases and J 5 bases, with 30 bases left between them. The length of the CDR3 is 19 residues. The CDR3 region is CASSLTPPGVQGSRDEQYF. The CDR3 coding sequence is TGCGCCAGCAGCCTAACCCCCCCAGGAGTTCAGGGCTCCCGGGACGAGCAGTACTTC.

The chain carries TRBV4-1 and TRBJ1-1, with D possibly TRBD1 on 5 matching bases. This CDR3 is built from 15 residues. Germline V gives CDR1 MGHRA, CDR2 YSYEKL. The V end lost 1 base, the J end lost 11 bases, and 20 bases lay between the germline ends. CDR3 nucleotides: TGCGCCAGCAGCCAAGTCAGTCCCGACAGTCAATGGGCTTTCTTT. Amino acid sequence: CASSQVSPDSQWAFF.

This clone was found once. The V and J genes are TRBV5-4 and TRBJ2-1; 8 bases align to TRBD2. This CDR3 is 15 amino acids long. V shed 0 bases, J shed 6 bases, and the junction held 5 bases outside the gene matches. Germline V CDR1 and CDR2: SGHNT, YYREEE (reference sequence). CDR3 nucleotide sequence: TGTGCCAGCAGCTTGGAAGCGGGGGTAGGCAATGAGCAGTTCTTC. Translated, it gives CASSLEAGVGNEQFF.